Shown below are 4 T cell receptor beta chains from a single sample sequenced in a study of T cell repertoires in cytomegalovirus infection. MiXCR was run by TCRdb on the reads, yielding one entry per CDR3 protein. The sample gives some 270,000 distinct CDR3 sequences, approximately 17% of which show up once; less than 50% is in the top ten. The sample consisted of CD8+ T cells from PBMCs. The receptors derive from a human donor in good health (CMV status not recorded). Some clones in this sample may be carry-over from other donors' samples.

This clonotype occurred a few times. CDR3 in DNA: TGTGCCAGCAACCGGCCGCTCCAAGAGACCCAGTACTTC. Translating gives CASNRPLQETQYF. The rearrangement joins TRBV14 to TRBJ2-5; D unresolved. The length of the CDR3 is 13 residues. Germline V gene sequence: CDR1 SGHDN, CDR2 FVKESK. Trimming cost V 7 bases and J 1 base, with 10 bases left between them.

The rearrangement joins TRBV4-2 to TRBJ2-7; tentatively, D is TRBD1 (6 bases). CDR1 and CDR2 (germline): LGHNA, YNFKEQ. This CDR3 comprises 15 residues. V gave up 4 bases and J gave up 4 bases, with 17 bases separating them. The CDR3 sequence: CASSPSPTGGYEQYF. The CDR3 DNA follows: TGTGCCAGCAGCCCTTCACCGACAGGAGGATACGAGCAGTACTTC.

The chain recombines TRBV6-2 or TRBV6-3 with TRBJ2-1; 10 bases are shared with TRBD2. CDR1 MNHEY and CDR2 SVGEGT come from the germline V gene. The CDR3 length is 16 residues. Unmatched junction bases numbered 8, after V lost 5 bases and J lost 4 bases. Written as DNA, the CDR3 is TGTGCCAGCAGTATTTACCGACTAGCGGGTTACAATGAGCAGTTCTTC. Translating it yields CASSIYRLAGYNEQFF.

This clonotype was recorded once. This chain connects TRBV12-3 or TRBV12-4 to TRBJ2-7, with unresolved D. This CDR3 has 16 amino acids. The germline V and J ends were trimmed by 2 bases and 3 bases, with 17 bases remaining between them. Here the CDR3 reads CASSLLVSRTLYEQYF. Here the CDR3 DNA reads TGTGCCAGCAGTTTACTAGTCTCCCGGACGCTCTACGAGCAGTACTTC.